The 28 T cell receptor beta chains below were found in one sample sequenced in a study of T cell clonality in common variable immunodeficiency. Profiling relied on immunoSEQ multiplex PCR, and the TCRdb table lists in-frame clones only, not all of them. The sample has some 64,000 clones, none seen only once. The sequenced sample consisted of peripheral blood mononuclear cells. Source of these receptors: a person aged 18 to 75 in good health.

Worth noting for this clone: The sequence runs out 3 residues before the end of the CDR3; the remainder is reconstructed from the germline J gene. The V gene is TRBV10-1, the J gene TRBJ2-7; TRBD1 matches 7 bases. This CDR3 is built from 15 residues. CDR1 is WNHNN and CDR2 is SYGVQD in the germline V gene (reference sequence). Unmatched junction bases numbered 11, after V lost 6 bases and J lost 3 bases. The CDR3 bases that were read are TGCGCCAGCAGCCCGACAGGGTCCACCCGCTACGAG. It codes for CASSPTGSTRYE. The entire CDR3 is CASSPTGSTRYEQYF.

This clone appeared many times. The read halts 3 residues ahead of the CDR3 end, with the missing end drawn from the germline J gene. This chain uses TRBV4-1 with TRBJ1-3; no definite D call. The CDR3 has 16 amino acids. Looked up from germline, CDR1 is MGHRA and CDR2 is YSYEKL. Between the trimmed V and J ends, which lost 0 bases and 0 bases, there was a span of 9 bases. CDR3 region: CASSQEEGYSGNTIYF. The CDR3 bases that were read are TGCGCCAGCAGCCAAGAAGAGGGTTACTCTGGAAACACC.

This clone was recorded many times. The DNA ends 3 residues before the CDR3 does, and the rest of the CDR3 is filled in from the germline J gene. The chain is built from TRBV18 and TRBJ1-6; 9 bases agree with TRBD1. The CDR3 has 14 residues. Trimming cost V 6 bases and J 9 bases; bases outside gene matches: 6. CDR1 KGHSH and CDR2 LQKENI come from the germline V gene. CDR3: CASSPGTGFSPLHF. Incomplete CDR3 DNA: TGTGCCAGCTCTCCCGGGACAGGGTTTTCACCC.

The sample holds a few counts of this clone. The read stops 3 residues short of the end of the CDR3; the missing end is completed from the germline J gene. The chain uses TRBV6-2 or TRBV6-3 and TRBJ1-2; TRBD1 matches 7 bases. CDR1 MNHEY and CDR2 SVGEGT come from the germline V gene. CDR3 length: 11 amino acids. The covered CDR3 bases are TGTGCCAGCAGTTGGGGACAGTCT. This gives the protein CASSWGQS. The complete CDR3 sequence is CASSWGQSYTF.

In this sample, this clone turned up many times. The read is 3 residues too short to cover the CDR3 end, so that end is filled in from the germline J gene. This chain uses TRBV5-5 with TRBJ2-7; 8 nucleotides align to TRBD1. The CDR3 contains 14 residues. Germline V lookup: CDR1 SGHKS, CDR2 YYEKEE (reference sequence). J lost 2 bases, V lost 5 bases, and 6 bases had no gene match. The CDR3 sequence is CASSPGTGPYEQYF. CDR3 bases read: TGTGCCAGCAGTCCAGGGACAGGACCCTACGAG.

Note on this clone: The read stops 3 residues short of the end of the CDR3; the missing end is completed from the germline J gene. The rearrangement joins TRBV20-1 to TRBJ1-5; D is uncertain. V lost 3 bases and J lost 9, with 15 bases in between. Germline CDR1 and CDR2: DFQATT and SNEGSKA (reference sequence). CDR3 length: 13 residues. The CDR3 here is CSARVSGGWPQHF. Incomplete CDR3 DNA: TGCAGTGCTAGGGTCTCAGGAGGCTGGCCC.

At least ten counts were recorded for this clone. The read halts 3 residues ahead of the CDR3 end, with the missing end drawn from the germline J gene. The chain is built from TRBV4-2 and TRBJ2-4, with 16 positions matching TRBD2. Germline trimming cut 3 bases from V and 0 bases from J; bases unmatched to any gene: 2. This CDR3 comprises 18 residues. Germline V gives CDR1 LGHNA, CDR2 YNFKEQ. CDR3 DNA (partial): TGTGCCAGCAGCCAGGGACTAGCGGGGGGGATAGCCAAAAACATT. Protein sequence: CASSQGLAGGIAKNI. The full CDR3 is CASSQGLAGGIAKNIQYF.

In this sample, this clone turned up many times. The read ends 3 residues shy of where the CDR3 ends; the end is completed using the germline J gene. The chain is built from TRBV2 and TRBJ1-5, with D possibly being TRBD1 (6 bases). The germline V gene has CDR1 SNHLY and CDR2 FYNNEI. V lost 0 bases, J lost 1 base, and 10 bases lay in between. The CDR3 runs 16 residues. The CDR3 reads CASSEARTASNQPQHF. Incomplete CDR3 DNA: TGTGCCAGCAGTGAAGCGCGGACAGCGAGCAATCAGCCC.

To note about this clone: The CDR3 end is not reached by the read, which stops 3 residues before it; the germline J gene fills it in. The chain combines TRBV6-1 with TRBJ2-7, with 8 bases fitting TRBD1. Looked up from germline, CDR1 is MNHNS and CDR2 is SASEGT. The V segment lost 4 bases and the J segment 2 bases; nucleotides outside the gene matches: 7. The CDR3 is made up of 15 amino acids. CDR3 bases read: TGTGCCAGCAGTGCCCCGGGGACAGGCCCCTACGAG. Its protein is CASSAPGTGPYE. The full-length CDR3 reads as CASSAPGTGPYEQYF.

About this clone itself: The read halts 3 residues ahead of the CDR3 end, with the missing end drawn from the germline J gene. V usage is TRBV19 and J usage is TRBJ2-5; possibly TRBD2 for D (7 bases). CDR3 length equals 15 residues. Germline values: CDR1 LNHDA, CDR2 SQIVND (reference sequence). The ends were cut back, 7 bases at V and 5 bases at J, with 20 bases in the middle. The CDR3 protein is CASIKRGGRKETQYF. The sequenced part of the CDR3 DNA is TGTGCCAGTATCAAAAGGGGGGGAAGGAAGGAGACC.

This clone was recorded at least ten times. With the read ending 3 residues before the CDR3 end, the germline J gene is used to fill in that end. The chain couples TRBV5-5 to TRBJ2-7; maybe TRBD1 (5 bases). In germline, CDR1 is SGHKS, CDR2 YYEKEE (reference sequence). V dropped 1 base and J dropped 0 bases, with 11 bases sitting between them. This CDR3 is 15 amino acids long. The CDR3 sequence: CASSLPGRSSYEQYF. CDR3 DNA (partial): TGTGCCAGCAGCTTGCCAGGGCGGAGCTCCTACGAG. The full variable domain, completed using reference TRBV5-5 and TRBJ2-7, is DAGVTQSPTHLIKTRGQQVTLRCSPISGHKSVSWYQQVLGQGPQFIFQYYEKEERGRGNFPDRFSARQFPNYSSELNVNALLLGDSALYLCASSLPGRSSYEQYFGPGTRLTVT.

In this sample, this clone turned up many times. The read terminates 3 residues before the CDR3 end, so the remaining end is supplied by the germline J gene. The chain combines TRBV29-1 with TRBJ2-3; D is perhaps TRBD1 (5 bases). The V gene lost 6 bases and the J gene lost 5 bases, with 12 bases spanning the gap. The CDR3 extends over 12 amino acids. CDR1 is SQVTM, CDR2 ANQGSEA, per germline. CDR3 residues: CSVTGIRDTQYF. The CDR3 bases that were read are TGCAGCGTCACAGGTATTCGAGATACG.

This clone was detected ten times or more. The missing CDR3 end, 3 residues past where the read stops, is filled in from the germline J gene. The V call is TRBV7-3, the J call TRBJ2-5; the match to TRBD2 covers 8 bases. Germline CDR1 and CDR2: SGHTA and FQGTGA. V was pared by 1 base and J by 5 bases, with 6 bases of the junction left unmatched. This CDR3 contains 15 residues. The sequenced CDR3 bases are TGTGCCAGCAGCTTAAGCGGTCGGGAGGGGGAGACC. Its translation is CASSLSGREGET. In full, the CDR3 is CASSLSGREGETQYF.

This clone was recorded at least ten times. Sequencing ends 3 residues short of the CDR3 end; the germline J gene provides the rest. The chain combines TRBV20-1 with TRBJ1-5, with 8 bases that match TRBD1. V lost 3 bases and J lost 2; bases outside the gene matches: 3. Germline lookup yields CDR1 DFQATT and CDR2 SNEGSKA (reference sequence). The CDR3 length is 14 residues. The CDR3 DNA, read in part, is TGCAGTGCTAGCCCGACAGGGGGCAATCAGCCC. Protein sequence: CSASPTGGNQP. The full CDR3 sequence reads CSASPTGGNQPQHF.

This clone was seen a handful of times. Sequencing ends 3 residues short of the CDR3 end; the germline J gene provides the rest. The V and J genes are TRBV10-2 and TRBJ1-3; no firm D call. CDR3 size: 13 residues. Germline CDR1 reads WSHSY; CDR2 reads SAAADI. The germline V and J ends were trimmed by 5 bases and 3 bases, with 8 bases remaining between them. CDR3 loop: CASSPQVGNTIYF. The part of the CDR3 DNA that was read is TGCGCCAGCAGTCCCCAGGTTGGAAACACC.

Many counts were recorded for this clone. CDR3 DNA (partial): TGTGCCAGTAGTAAAAGGGACAGGGTCGGGGATAATTCACCC. The encoded protein is CASSKRDRVGDNSP. The full CDR3 protein is CASSKRDRVGDNSPLHF. The chain recombines TRBV19 with TRBJ1-6; 9 nucleotides agree with TRBD1. The read stops 3 residues short of the end of the CDR3; the missing end is completed from the germline J gene. This CDR3 has 17 amino acids. CDR1 and CDR2 (germline): LNHDA, SQIVND (reference sequence). The junction had 9 bases not matched to a gene; V was cut back by 4 bases and J by 5 bases.

This clone showed up many times. The observed sequence ends 3 residues before the CDR3 terminus, with the missing tail filled in from the germline J gene. This chain connects TRBV6-2 or TRBV6-3 to TRBJ1-5; TRBD1 matches at 7 bases. CDR3 size: 14 residues. After removal of 2 bases from V and 5 bases from J, the junction contained 3 bases not matched to a gene. CDR1 MNHEY and CDR2 SVGEGT come from the germline V gene. The sequenced part of the CDR3 DNA is TGTGCCAGCAGTTACAGGGACAGCCATCAGCCC. Protein product: CASSYRDSHQP. The whole CDR3 reads CASSYRDSHQPQHF.

This clone was counted ten times or more. With the read ending 3 residues before the CDR3 end, the germline J gene is used to fill in that end. This chain uses TRBV18 with TRBJ1-1, with 8 bases matching TRBD1. The CDR3 is made up of 15 amino acids. V gave up 9 bases and J gave up 1 base; unmatched junction bases: 10. Germline CDR1 reads KGHSH; CDR2 reads LQKENI. The CDR3: CASSPTGAQNTEAFF. The covered CDR3 bases are TGTGCCAGTTCTCCGACAGGGGCTCAGAACACTGAA.

This clone has ten or more counts. The read gets to within 3 residues of the CDR3 end, and the germline J gene fills in the rest. The J gene is TRBJ1-2, the V gene TRBV2, with D perhaps matching TRBD1 (5 bases). CDR3 length: 13 residues. The V end lost 10 bases, the J end lost 6 bases, and 18 bases lay between the germline ends. Germline lookup yields CDR1 SNHLY and CDR2 FYNNEI. The CDR3 spells CATLNGRVDGYTF. Incomplete CDR3 DNA: TGTGCCACCCTTAACGGCAGGGTTGATGGC.

This clone was recorded at least ten times. The read comes to an end 3 residues before the CDR3 does, leaving the germline J gene to fill in the end. The rearrangement uses TRBV29-1 and TRBJ2-5; 8 nucleotides agree with TRBD1. The germline V gene encodes CDR1 SQVTM and CDR2 ANQGSEA. The CDR3 length is 14 residues. V gave up 6 bases and J gave up 3 bases; unmatched junction bases: 9. CDR3 protein: CSVASKTGEETQYF. The sequenced part of the CDR3 DNA is TGCAGCGTCGCAAGTAAGACAGGGGAAGAGACC.

This clone was counted at least ten times. The read falls 3 residues short of the CDR3 end, and the missing part is taken from the germline J gene. This chain uses TRBV30 with TRBJ2-3; D possibly corresponds to TRBD1 (5 bases). Trimming cost V 2 bases and J 6 bases, with 9 bases left between them. Germline V lookup: CDR1 GTSNPN, CDR2 SVGIG (reference sequence). This CDR3 is built from 12 residues. The CDR3 bases that were read are TGTGCCTGGAGTCCAGGGCAGGATACG. This translates into CAWSPGQDT. The CDR3, in full, reads CAWSPGQDTQYF.

This clone showed up many times. The read ends 3 residues before the CDR3 terminus; that terminus is restored from the germline J gene. The rearrangement links TRBV12-3 or TRBV12-4 to TRBJ2-6; weak D call: TRBD2 (7 bases). Trimming removed 8 bases at V and 2 bases at J, with 13 bases between. CDR3 size: 15 residues. The sequenced part of the CDR3 DNA is TGTGCCAGCTCGAGGGGGGGAGCTGGGGCCAACGTC. Amino acid sequence: CASSRGGAGANV. In full, the CDR3 reads CASSRGGAGANVLTF.

This clone was seen more than once but under ten times. The CDR3 end is not reached by the read, which stops 3 residues before it; the germline J gene fills it in. The chain has TRBV5-1 and TRBJ2-1, with TRBD1 matching over 11 bases. The CDR3 is made up of 14 amino acids. V shed 6 bases, J shed 7 bases, and the junction held 6 bases outside the gene matches. Germline values: CDR1 SGHRS, CDR2 YFSETQ. The CDR3 reads CASTNRDRGNEQFF. CDR3 DNA, as far as it was read: TGCGCCAGCACCAATCGGGACAGGGGGAATGAG.

This clone was seen ten or more times. From the germline J gene comes the end of the CDR3, since the read stops 3 residues before it. This sequence joins TRBV7-9 and TRBJ2-5; TRBD1 matches 8 bases. Germline trimming cut 5 bases from V and 4 bases from J; bases unmatched to any gene: 6. The CDR3 sequence is 14 residues long. CDR1 SEHNR and CDR2 FQNEAQ come from the germline V gene (reference sequence). CDR3 bases read: TGTGCCAGCAGCAGACAGGGGTTCCCAGAGACC. It specifies CASSRQGFPET. The full-length CDR3 reads as CASSRQGFPETQYF.

There are many counts of this clone. The read ends 3 residues early relative to the CDR3; the germline J gene fills the gap. V and J are TRBV29-1 and TRBJ2-3, with TRBD2 identical over 11 bases. V was clipped by 6 bases and J by 6 bases; unmatched bases: 5. There are 13 residues in the CDR3. Germline CDR1 SQVTM, CDR2 ANQGSEA. CDR3 sequence: CSVFSGGADTQYF. Partial CDR3 DNA: TGCAGCGTCTTTAGCGGGGGGGCCGATACG.

This clone has ten or more counts. The read falls 3 residues short of the CDR3 end, and the missing part is taken from the germline J gene. The V gene is TRBV2, the J gene TRBJ2-7; 10 bases align to TRBD1. The CDR3 is 14 amino acids. The V gene's germline CDR1 is SNHLY and CDR2 FYNNEI. V gave up 3 bases and J gave up 5 bases; unmatched junction bases: 4. The CDR3 sequence: CASSDGQGVDEQYF. The part of the CDR3 DNA that was read is TGTGCCAGCAGTGACGGACAGGGGGTCGACGAG. Variable domain in full (rest from reference TRBV2 and TRBJ2-7): EPEVTQTPSHQVTQMGQEVILRCVPISNHLYFYWYRQILGQKVEFLVSFYNNEISEKSEIFDDQFSVERPDGSNFTLKIRSTKLEDSAMYFCASSDGQGVDEQYFGPGTRLTVT.

This clone appeared many times. The CDR3 end lies 3 residues beyond the end of the read and is filled in from the germline J gene. This chain joins TRBV2 and TRBJ1-6, with D unresolved. CDR3 length equals 12 residues. Trimming took 10 bases from V and 5 from J, leaving 9 bases between them. CDR1 is SNHLY, CDR2 FYNNEI, per germline. The sequenced part of the CDR3 DNA is TGTGCCACCCAGATTGATAATTCACCC. As protein: CATQIDNSP. The whole CDR3 protein is CATQIDNSPLHF.

This clone appeared many times. The CDR3 reads CASSFRGRNTEAFF. CDR3 DNA (partial): TGTGCCAGTAGTTTCAGGGGACGTAACACTGAA. This chain links TRBV19 with TRBJ1-1, with D possibly being TRBD1 (6 bases). The read ends 3 residues shy of where the CDR3 ends; the end is completed using the germline J gene. V lost 5 bases, J lost 2 bases, and 12 bases lay in between. The germline V gene encodes CDR1 LNHDA and CDR2 SQIVND (reference sequence). CDR3 size: 14 residues.